What follows are 14 T cell receptor beta chains derived from one specimen sequenced in a study of Ad26.COV2.S vaccination and SARS-CoV-2 variants. Described treatment: about 20 received Ad26.COV2.S at low or high dose, single or two shots; a few received placebo; per-sample allocation not given. Vaccine and placebo recipients were sampled on day 63 after the first injection. Clones were sequenced by immunoSEQ multiplex PCR, and TCRdb holds only the in-frame ones, with some missing. The profile shows around 300,000 clones, roughly nine tenths of them singletons. Sequenced here: peripheral blood, sampled in a trial of Ad26.COV2.S vaccine versus placebo. Receptors were obtained from a person between 18 and 59 years old who received the Ad26.COV2.S COVID-19 vaccine or a placebo.

Concerning this clone itself: At the DNA level, this CDR3 is encoded by other sequences in the same sample as well. The CDR3: CASSIGGQGYQPQHF. The CDR3 DNA sequence: TGTGCCAGTAGTATAGGGGGACAGGGGTATCAGCCCCAGCATTTT. V and J are TRBV19 and TRBJ1-5, with TRBD1 identical over 10 bases. This CDR3 contains 15 residues. The V gene end was trimmed by 1 base and the J gene end by 5 bases; junction bases not matched to a gene: 2. In germline, CDR1 is LNHDA, CDR2 SQIVND (reference sequence).

This chain uses TRBV7-2 with TRBJ2-7; 8 nucleotides align to TRBD1. Unmatched junction bases numbered 4, after V lost 4 bases and J lost 5 bases. Germline V lookup: CDR1 SGHTA, CDR2 FQGNSA. The CDR3 extends over 13 amino acids. CDR3 DNA sequence: TGTGCCAGCAGCTGGGACAGGATCAACGAGCAGTACTTC. Residues: CASSWDRINEQYF.

V and J are TRBV27 and TRBJ1-5; 8 positions match TRBD1. The CDR3 covers 15 residues. The ends lost 4 bases at V and 5 bases at J; junction bases unmatched: 7. The V gene's germline CDR1 is MNHEY and CDR2 SMNVEV (reference sequence). The CDR3 sequence is CASSSRTGKDQPQHF. CDR3 DNA: TGTGCCAGCAGTTCAAGGACAGGGAAGGATCAGCCCCAGCATTTT.

This clone has more than one count but fewer than ten. The V and J genes are TRBV18 and TRBJ2-7; no firm D call. The CDR3 extends over 13 amino acids. Germline V gene data show CDR1 as KGHSH and CDR2 as LQKENI. The V end was cut by 3 bases, the J end by 0 bases, with 6 bases between. DNA of the CDR3: TGTGCCAGCTCACCCCCCCTCTCCTACGAGCAGTACTTC. As protein: CASSPPLSYEQYF.

This chain connects TRBV4-2 to TRBJ2-1; TRBD2 matches 10 bases. The CDR3 is 16 residues long. Germline V CDR1 and CDR2: LGHNA, YNFKEQ. Trimming took 5 bases from V and 3 from J; bases not matched to a gene: 7. The CDR3 DNA follows: TGTGCCAGCAGCGCCAGTCTAGCGGGAGTCTACAATGAGCAGTTCTTC. Its translation is CASSASLAGVYNEQFF.

Remarks on this clone: Other DNA sequences within the sample encode an identical CDR3. The chain is built from TRBV6-2 or TRBV6-3 and TRBJ1-5; unclear D gene. This CDR3 region has 14 residues. Trimming pared 2 bases from V and 0 bases from J, leaving 5 bases between. The germline V gene encodes CDR1 MNHEY and CDR2 SVGEGT. The CDR3 spells CASSYVRSNQPQHF. CDR3 coding DNA: TGTGCCAGCAGTTACGTCCGTAGCAATCAGCCCCAGCATTTT.

This clone was detected many times. V gene TRBV7-9 combines with J gene TRBJ1-2, with D hard to call. The CDR3 loop spans 14 amino acids. Germline V gene data show CDR1 as SEHNR and CDR2 as FQNEAQ (reference sequence). V lost 5 bases to trimming and J lost 4 bases, with 14 bases between them. Written as DNA, the CDR3 is TGTGCCAGCAGCCCTCTTTTAGAGGGCTATGGCTACACCTTC. It specifies CASSPLLEGYGYTF.

The chain links TRBV5-1 to TRBJ2-7; D is possibly TRBD1 or TRBD2 (5 bases each). This CDR3 contains 13 residues. In germline, CDR1 is SGHRS, CDR2 YFSETQ. Trimming took off 6 bases at V and 3 bases at J, with 13 bases between the two ends. The CDR3 protein is CASTGTPDYEQYF. For the CDR3, the DNA is TGCGCCAGCACTGGGACGCCGGACTACGAGCAGTACTTC.

V is TRBV19 and J is TRBJ2-5, with a possible D match to TRBD1 (5 bases). The CDR3 contains 14 residues. From germline, CDR1 is LNHDA and CDR2 SQIVND (reference sequence). V lost 5 bases to trimming and J lost 5 bases, with 15 bases between them. The CDR3 spells CASSSRRVGETQYF. The DNA of the CDR3 is TGTGCCAGTAGTTCTCGCAGGGTCGGGGAGACCCAGTACTTC.

The chain uses TRBV9 and TRBJ2-1, with 7 positions matching TRBD1. V lost 2 bases to trimming and J lost 6 bases; unmatched junction nucleotides: 11. CDR1 is SGDLS and CDR2 is YYNGEE in the germline V gene. The CDR3 sequence is 16 residues long. The CDR3 sequence: CASSVAQGFGGNEQFF. The CDR3 DNA follows: TGTGCCAGCAGCGTCGCACAGGGGTTTGGCGGCAATGAGCAGTTCTTC. The full variable domain, in which reference TRBV9 and TRBJ2-1 provide the parts outside the CDR3, is DSGVTQTPKHLITATGQRVTLRCSPRSGDLSVYWYQQSLDQGLQFLIQYYNGEERAKGNILERFSAQQFPDLHSELNLSSLELGDSALYFCASSVAQGFGGNEQFFGPGTRLTVL.

This clone came up once. The CDR3 here is CASSYSQGGTGELFF. As DNA, the CDR3 is TGTGCCAGCAGTTACTCCCAGGGGGGCACCGGGGAGCTGTTTTTT. The chain carries TRBV6-5 and TRBJ2-2, with D tentatively TRBD1 (7 bases). Germline CDR1 MNHEY, CDR2 SVGAGI. V dropped 0 bases and J dropped 4 bases, with 9 bases sitting between them. The CDR3 length is 15 residues.

The rearrangement uses TRBV28 and TRBJ2-3; 14 bases match TRBD2. The CDR3 has 16 amino acids. Germline trimming cut 2 bases from V and 6 bases from J; bases unmatched to any gene: 4. Germline V CDR1 and CDR2: MDHEN, SYDVKM. For the CDR3, the DNA is TGTGCCAGCAGTTTAGGACTAGCGGGAGGTGTGGATACGCAGTATTTT. Amino acid sequence: CASSLGLAGGVDTQYF.

The chain employs TRBV13 and TRBJ1-3; unclear D gene. The length of the CDR3 is 16 residues. Looked up from germline, CDR1 is PRHDT and CDR2 is FYEKMQ (reference sequence). Deletions cut 7 bases from V and 4 bases from J, with 20 bases between. The CDR3 loop reads CASTIRVTTEGNTIYF. In DNA form, the CDR3 reads TGTGCCAGCACCATTCGGGTTACTACGGAAGGAAACACCATATATTTT. The full variable domain, completed using reference TRBV13 and TRBJ1-3, is AAGVIQSPRHLIKEKRETATLKCYPIPRHDTVYWYQQGPGQDPQFLISFYEKMQSDKGSIPDRFSAQQFSDYHSELNMSSLELGDSALYFCASTIRVTTEGNTIYFGEGSWLTVV.

This clone was found many times. J is TRBJ2-2 and V is TRBV30; D is uncertain. The CDR3 has 10 amino acids. Germline V gene lookup returns CDR1 GTSNPN and CDR2 SVGIG (reference sequence). Trimming took off 5 bases at V and 5 bases at J, with 3 bases between the two ends. The CDR3 region is CAWETGELFF. The CDR3, as DNA: TGTGCCTGGGAAACCGGGGAGCTGTTTTTT.